Listed below are T cell receptor beta chains from one sample, sequenced in a study of OX40 agonist ivuxolimab in advanced cancers. Produced via immunoSEQ multiplex PCR; TCRdb's table is partial and in-frame only. The table records tens of thousands of clones, around 94% of them present only once. Sequencing used CD4+ or CD8+ T cells sorted from blood, obtained in a trial of the OX40 agonist ivuxolimab. The receptors derive from an adult with an advanced solid tumor such as melanoma, head and neck, liver or kidney cancer. The conserved cysteine and the conserved F or W are not part of the CDR3 here. Fields, in order: J gene, V gene, D gene, CDR3 protein. The D gene is left open where the match is weak.

j_call: TRBJ2-1; v_call: TRBV2; d_call: TRBD2; cdr3_aa: ASSEWVSGGKYNEQF
j_call: TRBJ2-7; v_call: TRBV5-4; d_call: NA; cdr3_aa: ASSLSDLGAYEQY
j_call: TRBJ1-1; v_call: TRBV30; d_call: NA; cdr3_aa: AWSQRSGTEAF
j_call: TRBJ2-3; v_call: TRBV7-6; d_call: TRBD2; cdr3_aa: ASSLDLAGASDTDTQY
j_call: TRBJ2-7; v_call: TRBV5-6; d_call: TRBD1; cdr3_aa: ASSLWGQGYEQY
j_call: TRBJ2-1; v_call: TRBV15; d_call: NA; cdr3_aa: ATAESNEQF
j_call: TRBJ2-3; v_call: TRBV11-2; d_call: NA; cdr3_aa: ASSLGGRGGDTQY
j_call: TRBJ2-7; v_call: TRBV25-1; d_call: TRBD2; cdr3_aa: ASSPALAGPYEQY
j_call: TRBJ1-4; v_call: TRBV7-6; d_call: TRBD1; cdr3_aa: ASSTETGSTNEKLF
j_call: TRBJ2-3; v_call: TRBV5-6; d_call: NA; cdr3_aa: ASSHLDTQY
j_call: TRBJ2-1; v_call: TRBV28; d_call: NA; cdr3_aa: ASSLGPYNEQF
j_call: TRBJ2-2; v_call: TRBV29-1; d_call: NA; cdr3_aa: SVETRQSTNTGELF
j_call: TRBJ2-1; v_call: TRBV27; d_call: NA; cdr3_aa: ASNARNEQF
j_call: TRBJ2-5; v_call: TRBV4-3; d_call: NA; cdr3_aa: ASSPRRGWEQY
j_call: TRBJ2-7; v_call: TRBV9; d_call: TRBD2; cdr3_aa: ASSEGTSGGYEQY
j_call: TRBJ2-1; v_call: TRBV10-3; d_call: TRBD1; cdr3_aa: AITSPSDRGRNEQF
j_call: TRBJ2-1; v_call: TRBV27; d_call: NA; cdr3_aa: ASSLVARNEQF
j_call: TRBJ2-7; v_call: TRBV6-5; d_call: NA; cdr3_aa: ASKLGGEQY
j_call: TRBJ2-1; v_call: TRBV5-4; d_call: TRBD2; cdr3_aa: ASSLSGGRQF
j_call: TRBJ1-2; v_call: TRBV4-2; d_call: TRBD1; cdr3_aa: ASRDRDNYGYT